This TCR beta chain was sequenced during a study of response to subunit inactivated influenza vaccine (dated by TCRdb to the late 2010s). Regarding the complete study: The study used deep quantitative T cell receptor repertoire profiling to track responses to a trivalent subunit inactivated influenza vaccine.

Library construction relied on RT-PCR. The run used an Illumina HiSeq 2500. Clones were called with MiXCR by TCRdb after fastp trimmed the public reads at Q25, and only in-frame beta chains were retained. Each CDR3 protein gets just one entry, which takes the most common genes and DNA from the rows behind it. This sample has about 480,000 distinct CDR3 sequences in its table, and roughly 9.8% of those were observed once. About 12% of the sample lies in the top ten. What the work shows at the level of the full study, not this receptor alone: The authors suggested that each seasonal influenza vaccination may recruit only a limited number of new T cells.

Reading the label with the study, this specimen's time point is: 45 days after influenza vaccine administration. As for this clonotype: The specificity of this receptor is unknown. No quality values exist for individual bases; no much larger clone is one base distant.

This receptor was identified in a man aged 50 to 59 who received an inactivated influenza vaccine. Donor details come from another sample of the same person, matched by shared clones. Material: PBMCs from blood, obtained about 6 weeks after vaccination.

The DNA reads as follows: TGCGCCAGCAGCCAGGGACAGGGAAATAACTATGGCTACACCTTC. The resulting protein is CASSQGQGNNYGYTF. This chain joins TRBV4-1 to TRBJ1-2, and 9 junction bases match TRBD1. The V end gives up 3 bases and the J end 1 base, leaving 3 bases in the junction not matched to a gene. The CDR3 holds 15 amino acids from the cysteine to the phenylalanine. The CDR3 DNA has 45 bases and is translated from base 1. Taken from the germline V gene, the CDR1 and CDR2 loops are MGHRA and YSYEKL.